This TCR beta chain was found in a study of shared clonotypes between healthy human individuals. Study background: Three CD4 naive, three CD4 memory, two CD8 naive and one CD8 memory plate were used per donor.

CDR1 is SGHNT and CDR2 is YYREEE in the germline V gene (reference sequence). V was trimmed by 2 bases and J by 7 bases, leaving 7 bases between them. This CDR3 spans 12 amino acids. Profiled with immunoSEQ multiplex PCR; TCRdb holds only in-frame clones, not every one. The sample contains 330,000 or so clones, about 70% of which appear only once. Division of CD4+ cells produced a CD45RA+ naive subset and a CD45RA-negative memory subset. General observations from the study: Generally, estimated richness proved larger in naive subsets than it did in memory subsets.

With regard to this clone: Its antigen is still unknown.

V and J are TRBV5-4 and TRBJ1-5; D gene unclear. The sequence derives from a man aged 25 to 40 in good health. The specimen sequenced was memory CD4+ T cells sorted from blood. This sample's subset: CD45RA-negative fraction. The CDR3 sequence: CASSFGSQPQHF. The CDR3 DNA sequence: TGTGCCAGCAGCTTTGGTTCCCAGCCCCAGCATTTT.